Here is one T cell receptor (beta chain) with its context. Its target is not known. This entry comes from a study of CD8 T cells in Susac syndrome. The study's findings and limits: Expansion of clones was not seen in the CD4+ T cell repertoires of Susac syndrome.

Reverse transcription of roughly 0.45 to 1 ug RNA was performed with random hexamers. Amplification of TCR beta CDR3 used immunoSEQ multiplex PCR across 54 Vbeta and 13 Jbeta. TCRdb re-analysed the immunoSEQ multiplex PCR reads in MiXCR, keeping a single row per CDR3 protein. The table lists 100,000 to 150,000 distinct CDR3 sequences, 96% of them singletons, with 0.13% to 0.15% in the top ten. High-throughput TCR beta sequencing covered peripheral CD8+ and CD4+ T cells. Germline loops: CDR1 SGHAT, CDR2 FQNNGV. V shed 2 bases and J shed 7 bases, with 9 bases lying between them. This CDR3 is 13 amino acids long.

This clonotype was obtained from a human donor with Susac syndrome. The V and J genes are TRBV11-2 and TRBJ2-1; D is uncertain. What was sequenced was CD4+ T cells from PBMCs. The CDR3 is CASSLLRNNEQFF. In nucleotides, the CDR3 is TGTGCCAGCAGCTTACTGCGGAATAATGAGCAGTTCTTC.